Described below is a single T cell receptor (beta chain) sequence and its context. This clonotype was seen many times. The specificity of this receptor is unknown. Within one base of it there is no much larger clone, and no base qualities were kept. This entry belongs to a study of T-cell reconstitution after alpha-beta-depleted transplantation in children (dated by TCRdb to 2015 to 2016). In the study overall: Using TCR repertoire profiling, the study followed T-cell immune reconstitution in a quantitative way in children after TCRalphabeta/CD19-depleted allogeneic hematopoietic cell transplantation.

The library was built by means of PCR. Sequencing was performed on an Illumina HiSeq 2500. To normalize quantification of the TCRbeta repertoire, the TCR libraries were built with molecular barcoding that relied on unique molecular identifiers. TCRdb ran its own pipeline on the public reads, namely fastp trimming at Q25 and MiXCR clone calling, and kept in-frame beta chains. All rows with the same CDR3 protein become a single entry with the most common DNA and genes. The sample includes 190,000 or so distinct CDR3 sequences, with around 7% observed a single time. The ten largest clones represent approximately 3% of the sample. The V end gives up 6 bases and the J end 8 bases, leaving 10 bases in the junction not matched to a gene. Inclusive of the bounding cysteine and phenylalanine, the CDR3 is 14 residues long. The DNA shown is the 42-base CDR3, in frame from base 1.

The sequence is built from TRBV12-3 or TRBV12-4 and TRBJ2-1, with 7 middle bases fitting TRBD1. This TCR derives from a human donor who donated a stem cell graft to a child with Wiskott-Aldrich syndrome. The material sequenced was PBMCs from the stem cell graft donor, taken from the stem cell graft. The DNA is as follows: TGTGCCAGCAGCGACAGGGTACTCCGGGATGAGCAGTTCTTC. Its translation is CASSDRVLRDEQFF.